The 21 T cell receptor beta chains below were found in one sample sequenced in a study of cytomegalovirus exposure and HLA in healthy donors. The PCR contained 60 Vbeta and 13 Jbeta primers. Using immunoSEQ multiplex PCR, the repertoire was profiled, and TCRdb retains in-frame clones only, with some absent. Of 180,000 or so clones in the sample, over 60% were seen once. The specimen was PBMCs. These receptors originate from a female donor in good health and CMV-seronegative.

This clone occurred a few times. The chain carries TRBV27 and TRBJ2-2; TRBD2 matches 11 bases. CDR3 size: 17 residues. Trimming removed 2 bases from V and 5 bases from J; junction bases left unmatched: 7. CDR1 and CDR2 (germline): MNHEY, SMNVEV (reference sequence). In DNA, the CDR3 is TGTGCCAGCAGTTTACAACTAGCGGGAGTAGGAACCGGGGAGCTGTTTTTT. Encoded protein: CASSLQLAGVGTGELFF.

This rearrangement joins TRBV5-1 to TRBJ2-3; the match to TRBD1 covers 8 bases. Germline assignment: CDR1 SGHRS and CDR2 YFSETQ. This CDR3 spans 15 amino acids. V shed 5 bases and J 3 bases; nucleotides not matched to a gene: 8. The CDR3 protein is CASRVTGTGTDTQYF. The CDR3 nucleotides read TGCGCCAGCAGAGTAACGGGGACAGGAACAGATACGCAGTATTTT.

The chain is built from TRBV30 and TRBJ2-7; 7 bases fit TRBD2. V lost 2 bases to trimming and J lost 3 bases; unmatched junction nucleotides: 7. The CDR3 runs 14 residues. Germline V gives CDR1 GTSNPN, CDR2 SVGIG (reference sequence). Written as DNA, the CDR3 is TGTGCCTGGAGTCGGGGGGTTGGGGGCTACGAGCAGTACTTC. The encoded protein is CAWSRGVGGYEQYF.

V and J are TRBV19 and TRBJ2-5; possible D gene TRBD1, 6 bases. The J call may be wrong; the DNA end is better matched by TRBJ2-7. The germline gives CDR1 LNHDA, CDR2 SQIVND (reference sequence). The CDR3 has 13 amino acids. DNA for the CDR3: TGTGCCAGTTCCGTACAGGGTGGTTACGAGCAGTACTTC. It yields the protein CASSVQGGYEQYF.

The genes are TRBV10-3 and TRBJ1-1; no definite D call. V was pared by 4 bases and J by 4 bases, with 7 bases between. This CDR3 spans 12 amino acids. The germline V gene encodes CDR1 ENHRY and CDR2 SYGVKD. The CDR3 bases are TGTGCCATCAGTGGGGCAGCCACTGAAGCTTTCTTT. Translated: CAISGAATEAFF.

This chain links TRBV6-1 with TRBJ2-3; 7 nucleotides match TRBD1. CDR1 is MNHNS, CDR2 SASEGT, per germline. The CDR3 has 13 amino acids. V lost 7 bases to trimming and J lost 8 bases; unmatched junction nucleotides: 9. CDR3 sequence reads: CASNGQGEGTQYF. CDR3 coding DNA: TGTGCCAGCAATGGCCAGGGGGAAGGTACGCAGTATTTT.

The genes are TRBV29-1 and TRBJ2-7, with 7 nucleotides matching TRBD2. J was trimmed by 2 bases and V by 7 bases; bases with no gene match: 17. This CDR3 spans 16 amino acids. Per the germline V gene, CDR1 is SQVTM and CDR2 is ANQGSEA. CDR3 region: CSALLEAGASTYEQYF. The DNA for the CDR3 is TGCAGCGCCCTACTGGAGGCGGGAGCTTCCACCTACGAGCAGTACTTC.

This clone was seen once. The sample contains more than one DNA sequence encoding this CDR3. This chain connects TRBV5-4 to TRBJ2-5, with D maybe TRBD2 (6 bases). The V end was cut by 2 bases, the J end by 1 base, with 6 bases between. The CDR3 loop spans 13 amino acids. The germline CDR1 and CDR2 sequences are SGHNT and YYREEE (reference sequence). The CDR3 region has the DNA TGTGCCAGCAGCTTTAGCGGCCAAGAGACCCAGTACTTC. Translation: CASSFSGQETQYF.

The chain's CDR3 is CASSQDAPSGANTGELFF. The CDR3 DNA sequence: TGCGCCAGCAGCCAAGACGCCCCTAGCGGGGCTAACACCGGGGAGCTGTTTTTT. The chain employs TRBV4-3 and TRBJ2-2; 9 bases align to TRBD2. The CDR3 extends over 18 amino acids. J was trimmed by 2 bases and V by 0 bases; bases with no gene match: 7. Germline values: CDR1 LGHNA, CDR2 YSLEER.

This clone was seen a single time. J is TRBJ2-5 and V is TRBV9; D may be TRBD2 (5 bases). The CDR3 is 14 residues long. Trimming took off 0 bases at V and 2 bases at J, with 8 bases between the two ends. CDR1 is SGDLS, CDR2 YYNGEE, per germline. CDR3 nucleotides: TGTGCCAGCAGCGTAGACAGCGGTCAAGAGACCCAGTACTTC. Translated: CASSVDSGQETQYF.

The chain has TRBV7-9 and TRBJ2-7, with 7 bases matching TRBD1. This CDR3 spans 15 amino acids. From germline, CDR1 is SEHNR and CDR2 FQNEAQ (reference sequence). After removal of 7 bases from V and 2 bases from J, the junction contained 11 bases not matched to a gene. The chain's CDR3 is CASTTTGQWAYEQYF. The CDR3 DNA is TGTGCCAGCACTACAACGGGACAGTGGGCCTACGAGCAGTACTTC. The full variable domain, in which reference TRBV7-9 and TRBJ2-7 provide the parts outside the CDR3, is DTGVSQNPRHKITKRGQNVTFRCDPISEHNRLYWYRQTLGQGPEFLTYFQNEAQLEKSRLLSDRFSAERPKGSFSTLEIQRTEQGDSAMYLCASTTTGQWAYEQYFGPGTRLTVT.

The chain carries TRBV18 and TRBJ2-7, with unresolved D. The CDR3 sequence is 11 residues long. The germline CDR1 and CDR2 sequences are KGHSH and LQKENI. V was pared by 4 bases and J by 3 bases, with 4 bases between. CDR3 sequence (DNA): TGTGCCAGCTCACGAGACTACGAGCAGTACTTC. Protein product: CASSRDYEQYF. Filled out from reference TRBV18 and TRBJ2-7, the complete variable domain reads NAGVMQNPRHLVRRRGQEARLRCSPMKGHSHVYWYRQLPEEGLKFMVYLQKENIIDESGMPKERFSAEFPKEGPSILRIQQVVRGDSAAYFCASSRDYEQYFGPGTRLTVT.

The chain links TRBV28 to TRBJ2-1; 10 positions match TRBD2. The trim removed 6 bases at V and 6 bases at J, leaving 8 bases unmatched. This CDR3 has 15 amino acids. Germline V lookup: CDR1 MDHEN, CDR2 SYDVKM. This CDR3 reads CASSSPGTSANEQFF. The CDR3 DNA reads TGTGCCAGCAGCTCTCCCGGGACTAGCGCCAATGAGCAGTTCTTC. The full variable domain, with the rest looked up from reference TRBV28 and TRBJ2-1, is DVKVTQSSRYLVKRTGEKVFLECVQDMDHENMFWYRQDPGLGLRLIYFSYDVKMKEKGDIPEGYSVSREKKERFSLILESASTNQTSMYLCASSSPGTSANEQFFGPGTRLTVL.

This clone was seen a handful of times. The chain carries TRBV19 and TRBJ1-4; 8 nucleotides align to TRBD1. V dropped 5 bases and J dropped 4; count of bases not matched to a gene: 6. The length of the CDR3 is 15 residues. Germline lookup yields CDR1 LNHDA and CDR2 SQIVND (reference sequence). The CDR3 nucleotides read TGTGCCAGTAGTGTCACAGGGGGTAGTAATGAAAAACTGTTTTTT. This encodes CASSVTGGSNEKLFF.

This chain connects TRBV11-1 to TRBJ2-5, with D hard to call. V was trimmed by 5 bases and J by 1 base, leaving 8 bases between them. Per germline, CDR1 SGHAT and CDR2 FQDESV (reference sequence). This CDR3 is 13 amino acids long. The CDR3 region has the DNA TGTGCCAGCAGCCCCCGGGTCCAAGAGACCCAGTACTTC. Amino acid sequence: CASSPRVQETQYF.

This clone was detected only a few times. The rearrangement links TRBV11-2 to TRBJ2-7; 7 bases align to TRBD2. CDR3 size: 13 residues. The germline V gene has CDR1 SGHAT and CDR2 FQNNGV. V dropped 5 bases and J dropped 2; count of bases not matched to a gene: 3. The DNA for the CDR3 is TGTGCCAGCAGCGGACTAGTCGCCTACGAGCAGTACTTC. Residues: CASSGLVAYEQYF.

This clone was seen only a few times. This chain's CDR3 is CASSVGGGGREQYF. For the CDR3, the DNA is TGTGCCAGCAGCGTCGGCGGGGGGGGTCGGGAGCAGTACTTC. The rearrangement links TRBV9 to TRBJ2-7; 9 nucleotides agree with TRBD2. The length of the CDR3 is 14 residues. In germline, CDR1 is SGDLS, CDR2 YYNGEE. Losses at the gene ends were 2 bases for V and 7 bases for J; bases not matched to a gene: 7. Combining the CDR3 with reference TRBV9 and TRBJ2-7 gives the whole variable domain DSGVTQTPKHLITATGQRVTLRCSPRSGDLSVYWYQQSLDQGLQFLIQYYNGEERAKGNILERFSAQQFPDLHSELNLSSLELGDSALYFCASSVGGGGREQYFGPGTRLTVT.

The V gene is TRBV7-3, the J gene TRBJ2-3; a possible D gene is TRBD2 (6 bases). The CDR3 is made up of 14 amino acids. V shed 5 bases and J shed 3 bases, with 12 bases lying between them. Germline CDR1 reads SGHTA; CDR2 reads FQGTGA. This CDR3 is CASSIQAGTDTQYF. CDR3 in DNA: TGTGCCAGCAGCATTCAAGCGGGTACAGATACGCAGTATTTT.

This clone was seen once. The limits of the CDR3 on the DNA are not certain, so only TCRdb's listed CDR3 is given. The rearrangement uses TRBV7-6 and TRBJ2-7; the D segment call TRBD2 is taken from the table without a DNA check. The CDR3 is 14 amino acids in total, end residues counted. Germline CDR1 reads SGHVS; CDR2 reads FNYEAQ. CDR3 amino acids: CASSLRAGGGEQYF.

The chain links TRBV18 to TRBJ2-5; the D gene is possibly TRBD2 (6 bases). The germline V gene has CDR1 KGHSH and CDR2 LQKENI. This CDR3 has 18 residues. Trimming stripped 6 bases from V and 5 bases from J, with 28 bases between. CDR3 sequence reads: CASSTTYETGVALETQYF. CDR3 bases: TGTGCCAGCTCCACTACTTATGAAACGGGAGTAGCGTTGGAGACCCAGTACTTC.

V usage is TRBV18 and J usage is TRBJ2-5; TRBD2 aligns across 16 bases. The CDR3 is 21 amino acids. Germline V gene lookup returns CDR1 KGHSH and CDR2 LQKENI. V gave up 1 base and J gave up 1 base; unmatched junction bases: 12. The CDR3 region has the DNA TGTGCCAGCTCACCACGAGGGACCGGGACTAGCGGGAGGGCCCTCCAAGAGACCCAGTACTTC. Translated, it gives CASSPRGTGTSGRALQETQYF.